This T cell receptor beta chain was sequenced for a study of blood T cell repertoires in COVID-19. On the study more broadly: Sites in the United States, Italy and Spain provided acute and convalescent COVID-19 samples. In each case, the material was cDNA or gDNA derived from T cells, B-cell-depleted T cells, or PBMCs.

Seattle enrolled patients during active infection and tracked them longitudinally. V shed 3 bases and J 4 bases; nucleotides not matched to a gene: 7. The CDR3 loop spans 16 amino acids. CDR1 and CDR2 (germline): KGHSH, LQKENI. Source study methods: Amplifying reference gene primers gave estimates of nucleated cell counts. Clones were read by immunoSEQ multiplex PCR, and TCRdb kept only the in-frame ones, dropping some. V and J calls and clone size are as listed in that table; D and trimming were resolved from the DNA. The sample carries approximately 290,000 clones, 70% to 90% recorded once. This receptor was identified in a human donor with COVID-19, enrolled during active disease. The donor label of this sample is uncertain. The sequenced sample was peripheral blood. This chain links TRBV18 with TRBJ2-1; TRBD2 matches 9 bases. The CDR3, as DNA: TGTGCCAGCTCACCCCCGAGGCGGGAGGGGTACAATGAGCAGTTCTTC. Residues: CASSPPRREGYNEQFF.